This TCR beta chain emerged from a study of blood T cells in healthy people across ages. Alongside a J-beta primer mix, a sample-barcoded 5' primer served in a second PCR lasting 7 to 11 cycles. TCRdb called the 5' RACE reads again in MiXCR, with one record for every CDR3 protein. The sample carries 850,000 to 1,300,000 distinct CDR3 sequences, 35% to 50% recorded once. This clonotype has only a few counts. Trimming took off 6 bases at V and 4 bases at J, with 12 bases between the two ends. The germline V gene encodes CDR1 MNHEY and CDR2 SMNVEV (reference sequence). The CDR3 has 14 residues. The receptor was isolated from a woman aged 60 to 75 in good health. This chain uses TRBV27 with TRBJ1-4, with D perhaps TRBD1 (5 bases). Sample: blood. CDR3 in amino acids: CASRPDSFNEKLFF. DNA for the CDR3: TGTGCCAGCAGACCCGACAGCTTTAATGAAAAACTGTTTTTT.